The present T cell receptor beta chain was sequenced within a study of cytomegalovirus exposure and HLA in healthy donors. Study in general: Of more than 350 genotyped donors, more than 70% clustered with self-reported Caucasian donors. Study-wide points: HLA restriction was apparent for most CMV-associated TCR beta chains in a later analysis. Analysis was carried out at a later point, and it linked a missense DCLRE1C variant to TCR beta V- and J-gene trimming.

In its sample, this clone was seen a few times. Its antigen is still unknown. In the PCR, 60 Vbeta and 13 Jbeta primers were used. Sequencing used immunoSEQ multiplex PCR; TCRdb keeps in-frame clones, though not all of them. This sample has 150,000 to 200,000 clones, with roughly 80% found just once. Germline V CDR1 and CDR2: SGHRS, YFSETQ. CDR3 length: 13 residues. Trimming took off 1 base at V and 5 bases at J, with 9 bases between the two ends. Sequenced sample: PBMCs. The origin of this receptor is a woman in her thirties in good health and CMV-seropositive. V is TRBV5-1 and J is TRBJ2-5; TRBD1 is a possible D gene (5 bases). The CDR3 sequence is CASSLSGSETQYF. CDR3 bases: TGCGCCAGCAGCTTGTCAGGGTCTGAGACCCAGTACTTC.